The next 7 T cell receptor beta chains were all read from a single sample in a study of blood T cell repertoires in COVID-19 (TCRdb year 2020). The library was built by means of the immunoSEQ multiplex PCR assay. Not all clones reach the TCRdb copy of this immuneACCESS table, which keeps in-frame sequences only. Checked studies attribute under half of the gap to unresolved V genes and leave the rest unexplained. In this sample the table shows approximately 160,000 clones, approximately 85% of which occur a single time. The top ten hold 8.3% of the sample. Sequenced input: peripheral blood. The receptors come from a woman aged 60-75 years with COVID-19, enrolled during active disease.

This rearrangement joins TRBV7-8 to TRBJ2-4, with 9 positions matching TRBD2. Germline V lookup: CDR1 SGHVS, CDR2 FQNEAQ. There are 16 residues in the CDR3. V trimming: 3 bases; J trimming: 6 bases; junction bases outside the gene matches: 9. The CDR3 spells CASSLGAGGSRNIQYF. The CDR3 nucleotides are TGTGCCAGCAGCTTGGGTGCGGGAGGGTCCAGAAACATTCAGTACTTC.

The V call is TRBV24-1, the J call TRBJ2-5; 8 bases are a match to TRBD1. The CDR3 consists of 15 residues. V shed 4 bases and J 5 bases; nucleotides not matched to a gene: 8. Germline V gene sequence: CDR1 KGHDR, CDR2 SFDVKD. The CDR3 bases are TGTGCCACCAGTGACTCCCAGGGGGCCCAGGAGACCCAGTACTTC. Translated: CATSDSQGAQETQYF.

This clone was detected a few times. The gene calls are TRBV2 and TRBJ2-5; 11 bases line up with TRBD2. With V trimmed by 11 bases and J by 4 bases, 6 bases remained unmatched. The CDR3 contains 13 residues. Germline assignment: CDR1 SNHLY and CDR2 FYNNEI. CDR3 protein: CAGGTSGTETQYF. The CDR3 nucleotides read TGTGCCGGCGGGACTAGCGGTACAGAGACCCAGTACTTC.

The sample holds one count of this clone. The chain joins TRBV6-4 to TRBJ1-1; D unresolved. Germline CDR1 MRHNA, CDR2 SNTAGT. The CDR3 is 15 amino acids. Trimming removed 0 bases from V and 5 bases from J, with 13 bases in between. The CDR3 DNA is TGTGCCAGCAGTGACTCGTCGGGAGGAAAAACTGAAGCTTTCTTT. Its translation is CASSDSSGGKTEAFF.

This sequence joins TRBV28 and TRBJ1-1, with D perhaps TRBD1 (5 bases). Germline CDR1 MDHEN, CDR2 SYDVKM. Trimming stripped 2 bases from V and 1 base from J, with 8 bases between. This CDR3 is built from 14 residues. CDR3 DNA sequence: TGTGCCAGCAGTTTACGGGGGTGGAACACTGAAGCTTTCTTT. This encodes CASSLRGWNTEAFF.

The chain employs TRBV9 and TRBJ2-1, with TRBD1 matching over 9 bases. Germline V gives CDR1 SGDLS, CDR2 YYNGEE. The V gene end was trimmed by 3 bases and the J gene end by 12 bases; junction bases not matched to a gene: 4. This CDR3 is built from 12 residues. CDR3 loop: CASSGRGQGQFF. The DNA for the CDR3 is TGTGCCAGCAGCGGAAGGGGACAGGGGCAGTTCTTC.

The chain has TRBV7-9 and TRBJ2-1; 9 nucleotides match TRBD1. V lost 5 bases and J lost 0; bases outside the gene matches: 2. This CDR3 region has 15 residues. CDR1 and CDR2 (germline): SEHNR, FQNEAQ (reference sequence). The CDR3 reads CASSPGQGSYNEQFF. As DNA, the CDR3 is TGTGCCAGCAGCCCGGGACAGGGCTCCTACAATGAGCAGTTCTTC.